Following are 6 T cell receptor beta chains from one sample sequenced in a study of human T cells and chemical hapten exposure. Sample time point: patch test 1, 2 weeks after DPC sensitization. Indicated treatment: therapeutic diphenylcyclopropenone sensitization with weekly scalp DPC. TCRdb re-called the RACE reads with MiXCR, one entry per CDR3 protein. Of some 200,000 distinct CDR3 sequences in the sample, around 22% were seen once. Specimen: whole blood, collected in connection with sensitization to the hapten diphenylcyclopropenone (DPC). The receptors come from a woman between 50 and 59 years old with alopecia areata. Some clones in this sample may be carry-over from other donors' samples.

This clonotype came up a few times. This rearrangement joins TRBV27 to TRBJ1-2; no reliable D call. The CDR3 is made up of 14 amino acids. V was trimmed by 0 bases and J by 5 bases, leaving 10 bases between them. Germline V lookup: CDR1 MNHEY, CDR2 SMNVEV (reference sequence). CDR3 nucleotides: TGTGCCAGCAGTTTATCGGGCGCGGTGTATGGCTACACCTTC. Amino acids: CASSLSGAVYGYTF.

This clonotype has only a few counts. The chain recombines TRBV5-6 with TRBJ2-1, with D unresolved. Deletions cut 0 bases from V and 8 bases from J, with 9 bases between. Looked up from germline, CDR1 is SGHDT and CDR2 is YYEEEE. The CDR3 loop spans 13 amino acids. CDR3 DNA: TGTGCCAGCAGCTTGGTCTCGCGCGATGAGCAGTTCTTC. Amino acid sequence: CASSLVSRDEQFF.

The chain has TRBV29-1 and TRBJ1-2; TRBD1 aligns across 8 bases. V was pared by 7 bases and J by 8 bases, with 9 bases of the junction left unmatched. The CDR3 extends over 12 amino acids. CDR1 SQVTM and CDR2 ANQGSEA come from the germline V gene. In DNA form, the CDR3 reads TGCAGCGGGGAGGACAGGGTCAACGGCTACACCTTC. This codes for CSGEDRVNGYTF. The variable domain in full, completed from reference TRBV29-1 and TRBJ1-2, reads SAVISQKPSRDICQRGTSLTIQCQVDSQVTMMFWYRQQPGQSLTLIATANQGSEATYESGFVIDKFPISRPNLTFSTLTVSNMSPEDSSIYLCSGEDRVNGYTFGSGTRLTVV.

CDR3 sequence reads: CASSEGNQPQHF. The CDR3 DNA sequence: TGTGCCAGCTCGGAGGGCAATCAGCCCCAGCATTTT. The V gene is TRBV27, the J gene TRBJ1-5; D gene ambiguous. Germline V CDR1 and CDR2: MNHEY, SMNVEV (reference sequence). V lost 8 bases and J lost 2, with 7 bases in between. The CDR3 length is 12 residues.

The chain recombines TRBV20-1 with TRBJ2-1; D call uncertain. The CDR3 has 11 residues. Germline CDR1 is DFQATT and CDR2 is SNEGSKA (reference sequence). Trimming pared 6 bases from V and 5 bases from J, leaving 8 bases between. CDR3 nucleotides: TGCAGTGCGGCCCTCCACAATGAGCAGTTCTTC. Amino acid sequence: CSAALHNEQFF.

V usage is TRBV29-1 and J usage is TRBJ1-2, with D possibly being TRBD1 (6 bases). CDR1 is SQVTM and CDR2 is ANQGSEA in the germline V gene. V was shortened by 3 bases and J by 2 bases, with 10 bases between the two germline ends. The CDR3 totals 13 residues. CDR3 DNA sequence: TGCAGCGTTGAGTGGGACACCAACTATGGCTACACCTTC. Amino acids: CSVEWDTNYGYTF.